The clone carrying this T cell receptor beta chain was counted once. What it binds is not known. The data were taken from a study of OX40 agonist ivuxolimab in advanced cancers. About the study: The study treated patients with ivuxolimab, an agonistic anti-OX40 (CD134) antibody. Whole-study results and caveats: A proportion of nonresponders additionally exhibited low normalized T-cell clonal expansion.

Profiling relied on immunoSEQ multiplex PCR, and the TCRdb table lists in-frame clones only, not all of them. The sample lists approximately 77,000 clones, 84% seen once, with approximately 0.51% in the top ten. Germline CDR1 reads SNHLY; CDR2 reads FYNNEI. The CDR3 has 13 residues. V gave up 3 bases and J gave up 6 bases, with 11 bases separating them. This TCR derives from an adult with an advanced solid tumor such as melanoma, head and neck, liver or kidney cancer. The chain carries TRBV2 and TRBJ1-1; D might be TRBD1 (5 bases). Source: CD4+ or CD8+ T cells sorted from blood, taken in a trial of the OX40 agonist ivuxolimab. The CDR3 nucleotides read TGTGCCAGCAGTGACTGGGGGGTGCCTGAAGCTTTCTTT. Translated: CASSDWGVPEAFF.